These 10 T cell receptor beta chains were all obtained from the same sample, sequenced in a study of graft-versus-host responses after intestinal transplantation. Repertoires were generated with immunoSEQ multiplex PCR, while TCRdb's copy carries only in-frame clones and drops some. In the table there are tens of thousands of clones, around 93% of which are singletons. No antigen has been assigned to these receptors. The starting material was unstimulated CD4+ T cells sorted from spleen or lymph node cells, obtained before transplant. These TCRs come from a human donor who was the organ donor for an intestinal transplant.

The chain links TRBV6-5 to TRBJ2-7; 11 positions agree with TRBD1. The V and J ends lost 2 bases and 3 bases, in that order; junction bases with no gene match: 0. Per germline, CDR1 MNHEY and CDR2 SVGAGI. The CDR3 contains 14 residues. CDR3 residues: CASSYGTGGYEQYF. For the CDR3, the DNA is TGTGCCAGCAGTTACGGGACAGGGGGCTACGAGCAGTACTTC.

V gene TRBV4-1 combines with J gene TRBJ2-5; 10 nucleotides line up with TRBD2. CDR1 and CDR2 (germline): MGHRA, YSYEKL. CDR3 length: 17 residues. V was clipped by 4 bases and J by 5 bases; unmatched bases: 13. In nucleotides, the CDR3 is TGCGCCAGCAGCCGTCGACTAGCGGGCCCCCCCGGGGAGACCCAGTACTTC. Its protein is CASSRRLAGPPGETQYF.

The CDR3 protein is CASSQATGGATDTQYF. The CDR3 DNA reads as TGTGCCAGCAGCCAGGCGACAGGGGGCGCGACAGATACGCAGTATTTT. The gene calls are TRBV5-4 and TRBJ2-3, with 10 bases matching TRBD1. CDR3 size: 16 residues. Germline trimming cut 4 bases from V and 3 bases from J; bases unmatched to any gene: 8. Germline V gene data show CDR1 as SGHNT and CDR2 as YYREEE (reference sequence). The full variable domain, rest sourced from reference TRBV5-4 and TRBJ2-3, is ETGVTQSPTHLIKTRGQQVTLRCSSQSGHNTVSWYQQALGQGPQFIFQYYREEENGRGNFPPRFSGLQFPNYSSELNVNALELDDSALYLCASSQATGGATDTQYFGPGTRLTVL.

The chain carries TRBV7-9 and TRBJ2-3, with 12 bases that match TRBD2. Germline CDR1 SEHNR, CDR2 FQNEAQ (reference sequence). J lost 4 bases, V lost 5 bases, and 4 bases had no gene match. The CDR3 contains 15 residues. The CDR3 loop is CASSELAGGPDTQYF. DNA of the CDR3: TGTGCCAGCAGCGAACTAGCGGGGGGTCCAGATACGCAGTATTTT. Together with reference TRBV7-9 and TRBJ2-3, the CDR3 gives the full variable domain: DTGVSQNPRHKITKRGQNVTFRCDPISEHNRLYWYRQTLGQGPEFLTYFQNEAQLEKSRLLSDRFSAERPKGSFSTLEIQRTEQGDSAMYLCASSELAGGPDTQYFGPGTRLTVL.

The chain employs TRBV2 and TRBJ1-2; no clear D. Germline CDR1 and CDR2: SNHLY and FYNNEI. Trimming removed 7 bases from V and 0 bases from J, with 9 bases in between. The CDR3 is 13 residues long. The CDR3 sequence is CASNKTPNYGYTF. As DNA, the CDR3 is TGTGCCAGCAATAAAACACCTAACTATGGCTACACCTTC.

The rearrangement joins TRBV19 to TRBJ2-7, with D perhaps matching TRBD1 or TRBD2 (5 bases each). Deletions cut 4 bases from V and 1 base from J, with 14 bases between. The CDR3 is made up of 15 amino acids. Germline V gene data show CDR1 as LNHDA and CDR2 as SQIVND (reference sequence). DNA of the CDR3: TGTGCCAGTAGTAAAATTGGGGGTCCTTCCTACGAGCAGTACTTC. It translates to CASSKIGGPSYEQYF.

V and J are TRBV6-1 and TRBJ2-2; TRBD1 might be the D (6 bases). The CDR3 length is 14 residues. The germline CDR1 and CDR2 sequences are MNHNS and SASEGT. Trimming shortened V by 4 bases and J by 7 bases, and 13 bases separated the two germline ends. The CDR3 nucleotides are TGTGCCAGCAGTGTGAGGGGGAGAAGCGGGGAGCTGTTTTTT. Protein: CASSVRGRSGELFF.

This clone was recorded a few times. The V call is TRBV4-3, the J call TRBJ2-5; 8 bases line up with TRBD2. Germline trimming cut 1 base from V and 1 base from J; bases unmatched to any gene: 5. Per germline, CDR1 LGHNA and CDR2 YSLEER. The CDR3 is made up of 16 amino acids. DNA for the CDR3: TGCGCCAGCAGCCAAGGTCGGGGGGGCGTCCAAGAGACCCAGTACTTC. Amino acid sequence: CASSQGRGGVQETQYF.

The J gene is TRBJ1-6, the V gene TRBV4-3, with 7 bases that match TRBD1. The CDR3 totals 16 residues. In germline, CDR1 is LGHNA, CDR2 YSLEER. The junction had 6 bases not matched to a gene; V was cut back by 0 bases and J by 7 bases. CDR3 amino acids: CASSQDRQGWNSPLHF. CDR3 nucleotides: TGCGCCAGCAGCCAAGACCGACAGGGATGGAATTCACCCCTCCACTTT.

This chain links TRBV2 with TRBJ2-1; 9 nucleotides agree with TRBD1. The CDR3 is made up of 14 amino acids. Trimming at V came to 5 bases and at J to 4 bases, leaving 3 bases not matched to a gene. Per germline, CDR1 SNHLY and CDR2 FYNNEI. CDR3 amino acids: CASSNRGPYNEQFF. The CDR3 DNA sequence: TGTGCCAGCAGTAACAGGGGGCCTTACAATGAGCAGTTCTTC.